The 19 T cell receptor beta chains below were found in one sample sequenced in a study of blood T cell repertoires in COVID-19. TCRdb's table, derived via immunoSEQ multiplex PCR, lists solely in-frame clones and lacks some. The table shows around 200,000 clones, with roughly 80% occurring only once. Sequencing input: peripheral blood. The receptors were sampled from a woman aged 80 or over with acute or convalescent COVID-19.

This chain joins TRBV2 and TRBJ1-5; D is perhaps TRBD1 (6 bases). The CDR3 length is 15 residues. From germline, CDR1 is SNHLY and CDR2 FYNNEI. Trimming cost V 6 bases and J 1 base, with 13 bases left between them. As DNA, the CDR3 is TGTGCCAGCAGGGGGGGGGCGGTGAGCAATCAGCCCCAGCATTTT. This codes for CASRGGAVSNQPQHF.

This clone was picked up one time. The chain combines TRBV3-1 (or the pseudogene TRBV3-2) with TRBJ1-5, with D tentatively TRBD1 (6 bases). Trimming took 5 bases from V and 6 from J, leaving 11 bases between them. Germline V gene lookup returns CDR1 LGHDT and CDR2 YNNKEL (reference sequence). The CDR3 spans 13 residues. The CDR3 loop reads CASSYTGSQPQHF. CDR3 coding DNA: TGTGCCAGCAGCTACACAGGGAGTCAGCCCCAGCATTTT.

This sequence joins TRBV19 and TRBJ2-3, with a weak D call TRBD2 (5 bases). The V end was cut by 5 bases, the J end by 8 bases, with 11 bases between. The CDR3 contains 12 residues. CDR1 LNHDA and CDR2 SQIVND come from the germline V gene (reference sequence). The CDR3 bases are TGTGCCAGTAGTGCACCAGGAGGTACGCAGTATTTT. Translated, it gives CASSAPGGTQYF.

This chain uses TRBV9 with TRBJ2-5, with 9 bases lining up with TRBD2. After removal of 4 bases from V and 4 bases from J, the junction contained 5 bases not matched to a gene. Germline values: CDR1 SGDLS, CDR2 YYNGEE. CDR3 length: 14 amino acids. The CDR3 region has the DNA TGTGCCAGCAGCACGACTAGCGGAGTAGAGACCCAGTACTTC. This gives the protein CASSTTSGVETQYF.

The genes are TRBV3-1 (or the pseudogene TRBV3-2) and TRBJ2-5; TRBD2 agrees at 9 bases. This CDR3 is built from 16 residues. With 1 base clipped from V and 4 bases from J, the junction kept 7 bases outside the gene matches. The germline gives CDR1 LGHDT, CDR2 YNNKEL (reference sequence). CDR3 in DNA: TGTGCCAGCAGCCAAGCTGGCGGGAGGGCGTCAGAGACCCAGTACTTC. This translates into CASSQAGGRASETQYF.

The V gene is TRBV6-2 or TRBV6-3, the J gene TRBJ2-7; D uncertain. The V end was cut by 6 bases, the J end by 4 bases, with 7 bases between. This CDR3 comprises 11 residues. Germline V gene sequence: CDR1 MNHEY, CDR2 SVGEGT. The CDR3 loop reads CASSSTYEQYF. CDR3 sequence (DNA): TGTGCCAGCAGCTCCACTTACGAGCAGTACTTC.

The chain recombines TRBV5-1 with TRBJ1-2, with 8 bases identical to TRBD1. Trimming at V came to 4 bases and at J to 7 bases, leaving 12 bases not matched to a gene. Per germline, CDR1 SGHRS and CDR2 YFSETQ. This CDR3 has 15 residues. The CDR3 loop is CASSPRTGSSTGYTF. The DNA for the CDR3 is TGCGCCAGCAGCCCCAGGACAGGGTCCTCGACTGGCTACACCTTC. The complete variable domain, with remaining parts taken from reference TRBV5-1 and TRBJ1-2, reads KAGVTQTPRYLIKTRGQQVTLSCSPISGHRSVSWYQQTPGQGLQFLFEYFSETQRNKGNFPGRFSGRQFSNSRSEMNVSTLELGDSALYLCASSPRTGSSTGYTFGSGTRLTVV.

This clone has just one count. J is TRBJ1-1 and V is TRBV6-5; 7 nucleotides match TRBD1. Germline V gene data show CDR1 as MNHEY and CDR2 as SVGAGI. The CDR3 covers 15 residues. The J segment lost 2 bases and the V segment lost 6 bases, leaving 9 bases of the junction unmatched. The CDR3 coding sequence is TGTGCCAGCAGAAGCACGGGACAGTTAAACACTGAAGCTTTCTTT. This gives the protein CASRSTGQLNTEAFF.

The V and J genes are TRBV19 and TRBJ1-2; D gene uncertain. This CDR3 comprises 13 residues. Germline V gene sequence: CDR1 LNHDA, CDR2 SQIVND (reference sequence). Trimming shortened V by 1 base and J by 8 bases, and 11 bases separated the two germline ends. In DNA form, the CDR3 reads TGTGCCAGTAGTATAGGATGGTCGGGAGGCTACACCTTC. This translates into CASSIGWSGGYTF.

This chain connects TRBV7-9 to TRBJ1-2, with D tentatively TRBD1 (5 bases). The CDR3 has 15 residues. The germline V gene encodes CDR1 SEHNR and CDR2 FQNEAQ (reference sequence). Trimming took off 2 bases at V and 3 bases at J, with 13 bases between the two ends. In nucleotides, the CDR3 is TGTGCCAGCAGCTTATCCCAGGGTTCATACTATGGCTACACCTTC. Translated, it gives CASSLSQGSYYGYTF. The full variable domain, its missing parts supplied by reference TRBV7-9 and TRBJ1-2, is DTGVSQNPRHKITKRGQNVTFRCDPISEHNRLYWYRQTLGQGPEFLTYFQNEAQLEKSRLLSDRFSAERPKGSFSTLEIQRTEQGDSAMYLCASSLSQGSYYGYTFGSGTRLTVV.

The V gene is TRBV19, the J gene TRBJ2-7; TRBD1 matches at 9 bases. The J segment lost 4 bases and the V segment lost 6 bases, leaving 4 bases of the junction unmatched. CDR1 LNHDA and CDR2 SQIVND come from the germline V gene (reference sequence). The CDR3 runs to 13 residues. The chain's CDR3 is CASSRDREYEQYF. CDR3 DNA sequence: TGTGCCAGTAGCAGGGACAGGGAATACGAGCAGTACTTC.

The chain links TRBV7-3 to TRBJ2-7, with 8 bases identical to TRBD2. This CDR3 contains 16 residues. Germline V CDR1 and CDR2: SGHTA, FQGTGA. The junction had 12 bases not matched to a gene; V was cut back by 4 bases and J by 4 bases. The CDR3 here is CASSCVAGFLYYEQYF. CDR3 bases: TGTGCCAGCAGCTGCGTAGCGGGGTTTCTTTATTACGAGCAGTACTTC.

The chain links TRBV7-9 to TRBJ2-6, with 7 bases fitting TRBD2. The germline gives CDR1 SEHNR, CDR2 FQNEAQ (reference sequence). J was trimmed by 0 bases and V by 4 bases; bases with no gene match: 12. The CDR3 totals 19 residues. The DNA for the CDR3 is TGTGCCAGCAGCTCGCAAAGGGAGGGTAGGGGCTCTGGGGCCAACGTCCTGACTTTC. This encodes CASSSQREGRGSGANVLTF. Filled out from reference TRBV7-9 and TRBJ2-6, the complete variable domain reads DTGVSQNPRHKITKRGQNVTFRCDPISEHNRLYWYRQTLGQGPEFLTYFQNEAQLEKSRLLSDRFSAERPKGSFSTLEIQRTEQGDSAMYLCASSSQREGRGSGANVLTFGAGSRLTVL.

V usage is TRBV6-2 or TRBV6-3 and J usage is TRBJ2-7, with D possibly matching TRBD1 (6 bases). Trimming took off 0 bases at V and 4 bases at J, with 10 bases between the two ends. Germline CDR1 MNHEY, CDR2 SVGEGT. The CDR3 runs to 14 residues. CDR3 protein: CASSYSGTPYEQYF. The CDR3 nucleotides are TGTGCCAGCAGTTACTCCGGGACACCGTACGAGCAGTACTTC.

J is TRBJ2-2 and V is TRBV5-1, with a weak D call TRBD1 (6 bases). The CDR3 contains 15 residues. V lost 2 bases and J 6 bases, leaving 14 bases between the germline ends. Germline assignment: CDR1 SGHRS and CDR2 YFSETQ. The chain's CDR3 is CASSFRQELPGELFF. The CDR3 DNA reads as TGCGCCAGCAGCTTTAGACAGGAACTCCCCGGGGAGCTGTTTTTT.

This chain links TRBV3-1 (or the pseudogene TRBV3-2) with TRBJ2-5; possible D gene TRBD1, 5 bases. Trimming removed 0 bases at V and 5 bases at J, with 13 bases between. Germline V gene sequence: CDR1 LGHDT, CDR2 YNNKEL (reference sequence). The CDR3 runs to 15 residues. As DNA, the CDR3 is TGTGCCAGCAGCCAAGATGCAGGGTCTTGGGAGACCCAGTACTTC. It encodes CASSQDAGSWETQYF.

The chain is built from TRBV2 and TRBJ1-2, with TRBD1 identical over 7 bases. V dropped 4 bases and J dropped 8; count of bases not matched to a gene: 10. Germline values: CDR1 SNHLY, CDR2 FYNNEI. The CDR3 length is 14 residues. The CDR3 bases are TGTGCCAGCAGTGCCCTCGAGGGGGCGTCCGGCTACACCTTC. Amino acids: CASSALEGASGYTF.

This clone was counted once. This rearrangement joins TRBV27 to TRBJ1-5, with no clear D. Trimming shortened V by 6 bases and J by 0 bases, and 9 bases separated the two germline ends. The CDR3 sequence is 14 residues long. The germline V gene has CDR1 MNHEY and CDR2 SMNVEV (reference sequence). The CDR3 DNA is TGTGCCAGCAGCCCGCAGGCTAGCAATCAGCCCCAGCATTTT. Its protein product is CASSPQASNQPQHF.

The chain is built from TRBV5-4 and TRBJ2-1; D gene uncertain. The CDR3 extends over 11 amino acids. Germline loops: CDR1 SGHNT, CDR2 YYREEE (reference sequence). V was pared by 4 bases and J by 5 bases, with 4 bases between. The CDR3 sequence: CASSVNNEQFF. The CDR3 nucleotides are TGTGCCAGCAGCGTTAACAATGAGCAGTTCTTC.